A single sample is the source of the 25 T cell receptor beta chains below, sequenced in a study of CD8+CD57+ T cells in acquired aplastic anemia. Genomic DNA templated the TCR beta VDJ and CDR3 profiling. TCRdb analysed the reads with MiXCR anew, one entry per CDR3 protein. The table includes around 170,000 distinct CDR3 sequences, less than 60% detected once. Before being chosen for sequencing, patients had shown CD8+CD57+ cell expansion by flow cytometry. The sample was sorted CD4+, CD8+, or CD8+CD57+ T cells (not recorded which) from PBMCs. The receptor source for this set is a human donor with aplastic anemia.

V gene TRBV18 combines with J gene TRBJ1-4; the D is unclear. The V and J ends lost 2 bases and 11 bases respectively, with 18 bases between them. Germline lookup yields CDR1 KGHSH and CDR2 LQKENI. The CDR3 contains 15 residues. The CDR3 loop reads CASSPFPPSDGKLFF. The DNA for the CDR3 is TGTGCCAGCTCACCATTTCCCCCTTCGGATGGGAAACTGTTTTTT.

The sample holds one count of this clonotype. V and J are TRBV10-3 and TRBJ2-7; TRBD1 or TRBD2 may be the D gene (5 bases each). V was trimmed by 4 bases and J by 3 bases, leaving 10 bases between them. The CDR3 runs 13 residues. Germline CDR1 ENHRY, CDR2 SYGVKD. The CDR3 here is CAISAWDGYEQYF. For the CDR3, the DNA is TGTGCCATCAGTGCGTGGGACGGCTACGAGCAGTACTTC.

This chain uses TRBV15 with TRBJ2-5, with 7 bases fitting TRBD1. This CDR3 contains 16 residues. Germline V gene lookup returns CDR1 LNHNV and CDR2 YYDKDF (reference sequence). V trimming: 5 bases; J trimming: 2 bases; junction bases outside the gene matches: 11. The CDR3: CATSGYRDSLQETQYF. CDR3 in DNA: TGTGCCACCAGCGGCTACCGGGACAGCTTACAAGAGACCCAGTACTTC.

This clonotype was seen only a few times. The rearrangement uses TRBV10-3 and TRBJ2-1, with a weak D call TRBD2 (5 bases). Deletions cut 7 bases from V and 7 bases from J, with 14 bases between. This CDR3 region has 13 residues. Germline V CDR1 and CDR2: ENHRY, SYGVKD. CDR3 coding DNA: TGTGCCATCACCCGGACTTTGGGGAATGAGCAGTTCTTC. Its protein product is CAITRTLGNEQFF.

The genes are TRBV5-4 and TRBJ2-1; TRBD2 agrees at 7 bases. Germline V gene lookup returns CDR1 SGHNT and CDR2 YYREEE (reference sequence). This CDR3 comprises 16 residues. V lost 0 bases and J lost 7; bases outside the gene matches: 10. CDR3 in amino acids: CASSLAAGSGRNEQFF. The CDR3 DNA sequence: TGTGCCAGCAGCTTGGCAGCGGGGTCGGGGCGTAATGAGCAGTTCTTC.

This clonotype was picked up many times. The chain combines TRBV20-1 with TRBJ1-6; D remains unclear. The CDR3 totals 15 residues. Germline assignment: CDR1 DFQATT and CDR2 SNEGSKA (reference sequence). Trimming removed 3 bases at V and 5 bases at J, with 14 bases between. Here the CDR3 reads CSASPSSRNNSPLHF. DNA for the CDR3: TGCAGTGCTAGTCCCTCCTCAAGAAATAATTCACCCCTCCACTTT.

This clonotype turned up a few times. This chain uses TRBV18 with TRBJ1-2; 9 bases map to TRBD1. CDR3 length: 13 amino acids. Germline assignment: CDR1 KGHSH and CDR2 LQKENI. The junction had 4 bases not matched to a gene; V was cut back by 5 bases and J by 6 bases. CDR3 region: CASSNRGRNGYTF. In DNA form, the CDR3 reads TGTGCCAGCTCAAACAGGGGGCGGAATGGCTACACCTTC. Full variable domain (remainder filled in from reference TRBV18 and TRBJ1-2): NAGVMQNPRHLVRRRGQEARLRCSPMKGHSHVYWYRQLPEEGLKFMVYLQKENIIDESGMPKERFSAEFPKEGPSILRIQQVVRGDSAAYFCASSNRGRNGYTFGSGTRLTVV.

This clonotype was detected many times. The CDR3 is CASSVRDSSNYGYTF. The CDR3 DNA follows: TGTGCCAGCAGCGTCCGGGACAGTTCTAACTATGGCTACACCTTC. This chain uses TRBV2 with TRBJ1-2; 7 bases map to TRBD1. From germline, CDR1 is SNHLY and CDR2 FYNNEI. Losses at the gene ends were 6 bases for V and 0 bases for J; bases not matched to a gene: 7. The length of the CDR3 is 15 residues.

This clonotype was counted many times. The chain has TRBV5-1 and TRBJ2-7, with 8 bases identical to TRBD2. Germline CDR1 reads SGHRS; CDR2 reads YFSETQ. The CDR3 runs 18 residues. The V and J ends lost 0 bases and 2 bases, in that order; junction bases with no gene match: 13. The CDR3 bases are TGCGCCAGCAGCTTGGCCACCGGACTAGCCTCACTAACCTACGAGCAGTACTTC. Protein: CASSLATGLASLTYEQYF.

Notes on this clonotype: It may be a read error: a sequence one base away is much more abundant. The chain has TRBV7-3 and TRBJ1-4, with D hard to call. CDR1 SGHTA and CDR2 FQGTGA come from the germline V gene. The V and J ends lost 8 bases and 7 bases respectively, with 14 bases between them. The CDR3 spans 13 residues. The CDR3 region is CASGHDGGEKLFF. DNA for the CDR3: TGTGCCAGCGGCCACGATGGAGGTGAAAAACTGTTTTTT. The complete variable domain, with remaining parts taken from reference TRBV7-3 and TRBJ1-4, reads GAGVSQTPSNKVTEKGKYVELRCDPISGHTALYWYRQSLGQGPEFLIYFQGTGAADDSGLPNDRFFAVRPEGSVSTLKIQRTERGDSAVYLCASGHDGGEKLFFGSGTQLSVL.

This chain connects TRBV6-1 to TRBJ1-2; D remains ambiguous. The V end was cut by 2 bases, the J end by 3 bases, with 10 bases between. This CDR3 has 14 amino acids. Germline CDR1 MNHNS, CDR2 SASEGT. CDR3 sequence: CASSESQHYYGYTF. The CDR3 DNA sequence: TGTGCCAGCAGTGAATCGCAGCATTACTATGGCTACACCTTC.

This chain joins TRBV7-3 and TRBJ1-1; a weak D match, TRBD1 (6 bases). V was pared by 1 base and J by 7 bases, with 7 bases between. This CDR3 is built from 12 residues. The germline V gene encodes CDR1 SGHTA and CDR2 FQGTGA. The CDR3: CASSLMTGEAFF. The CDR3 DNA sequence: TGTGCCAGCAGCTTAATGACAGGTGAAGCTTTCTTT.

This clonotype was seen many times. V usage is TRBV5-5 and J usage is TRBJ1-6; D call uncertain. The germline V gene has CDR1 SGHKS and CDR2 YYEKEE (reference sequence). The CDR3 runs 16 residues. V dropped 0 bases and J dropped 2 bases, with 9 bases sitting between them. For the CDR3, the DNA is TGTGCCAGCAGCTTGGGTATTTTCGCCTATAATTCACCCCTCCACTTT. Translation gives CASSLGIFAYNSPLHF.

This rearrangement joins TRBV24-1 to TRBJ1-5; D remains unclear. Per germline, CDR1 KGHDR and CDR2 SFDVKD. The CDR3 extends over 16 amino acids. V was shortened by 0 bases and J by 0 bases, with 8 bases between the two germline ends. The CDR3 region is CATSDLWRDSNQPQHF. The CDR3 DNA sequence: TGTGCCACCAGTGATTTGTGGCGGGATAGCAATCAGCCCCAGCATTTT.

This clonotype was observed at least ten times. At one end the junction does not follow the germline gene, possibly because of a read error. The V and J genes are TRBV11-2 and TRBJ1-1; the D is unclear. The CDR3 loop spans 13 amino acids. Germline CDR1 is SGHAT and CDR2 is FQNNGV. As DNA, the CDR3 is TGTGCCAGCAGCCCGGTTGCAACCCCGGGATGTCAATTT. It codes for CASSPVATPGCQF. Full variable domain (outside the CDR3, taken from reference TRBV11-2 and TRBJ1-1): EAGVAQSPRYKIIEKRQSVAFWCNPISGHATLYWYQQILGQGPKLLIQFQNNGVVDDSQLPKDRFSAERLKGVDSTLKIQPAKLEDSAVYLCASSPVATPGCQFGQGTRLTVV.

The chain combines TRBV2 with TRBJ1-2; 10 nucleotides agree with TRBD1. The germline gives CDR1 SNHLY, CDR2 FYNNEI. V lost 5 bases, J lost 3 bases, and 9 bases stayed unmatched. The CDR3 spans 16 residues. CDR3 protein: CASSFRPGTGDYGYTF. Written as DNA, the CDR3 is TGTGCCAGCAGTTTTCGACCCGGGACAGGGGACTATGGCTACACCTTC.

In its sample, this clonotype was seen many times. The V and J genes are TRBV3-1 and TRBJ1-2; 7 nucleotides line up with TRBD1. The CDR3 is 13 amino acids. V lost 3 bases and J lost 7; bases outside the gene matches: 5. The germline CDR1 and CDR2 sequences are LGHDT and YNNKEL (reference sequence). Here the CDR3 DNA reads TGTGCCAGCAGCCAGACAGGGAGAGGTGGCTACACCTTC. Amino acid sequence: CASSQTGRGGYTF.

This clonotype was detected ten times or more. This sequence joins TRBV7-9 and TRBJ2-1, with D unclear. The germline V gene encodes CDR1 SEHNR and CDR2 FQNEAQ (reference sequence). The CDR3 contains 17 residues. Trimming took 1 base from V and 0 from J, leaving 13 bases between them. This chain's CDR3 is CASSLETGRSSYNEQFF. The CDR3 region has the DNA TGTGCCAGCAGCTTAGAAACGGGCAGATCCTCCTACAATGAGCAGTTCTTC. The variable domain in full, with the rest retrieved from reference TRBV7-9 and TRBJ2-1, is DTGVSQNPRHKITKRGQNVTFRCDPISEHNRLYWYRQTLGQGPEFLTYFQNEAQLEKSRLLSDRFSAERPKGSFSTLEIQRTEQGDSAMYLCASSLETGRSSYNEQFFGPGTRLTVL.

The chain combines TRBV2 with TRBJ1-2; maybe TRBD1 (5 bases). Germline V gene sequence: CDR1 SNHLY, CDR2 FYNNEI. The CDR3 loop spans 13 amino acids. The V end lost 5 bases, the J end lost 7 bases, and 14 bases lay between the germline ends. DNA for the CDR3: TGTGCCAGCAGTCCCGACGGGACCCCTGGCTACACCTTC. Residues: CASSPDGTPGYTF.

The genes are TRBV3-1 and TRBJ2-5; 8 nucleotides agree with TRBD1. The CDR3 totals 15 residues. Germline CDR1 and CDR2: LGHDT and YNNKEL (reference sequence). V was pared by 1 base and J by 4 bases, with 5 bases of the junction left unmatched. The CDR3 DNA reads TGTGCCAGCAGCCAAGGGGTCGACAGGGGAGAGACCCAGTACTTC. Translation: CASSQGVDRGETQYF.

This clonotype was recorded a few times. CDR3 loop: CATERDRPNYGYTF. The DNA for the CDR3 is TGTGCCACCGAGCGGGACAGGCCCAACTATGGCTACACCTTC. The rearrangement joins TRBV7-2 to TRBJ1-2; 8 bases fit TRBD1. CDR3 length: 14 amino acids. Germline values: CDR1 SGHTA, CDR2 FQGNSA. The trim removed 10 bases at V and 2 bases at J, leaving 9 bases unmatched.

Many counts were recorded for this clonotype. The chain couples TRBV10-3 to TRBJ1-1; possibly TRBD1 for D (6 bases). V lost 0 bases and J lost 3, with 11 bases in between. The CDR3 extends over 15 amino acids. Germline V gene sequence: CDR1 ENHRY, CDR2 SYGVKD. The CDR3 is CAISESRGTDTEAFF. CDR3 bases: TGTGCCATCAGTGAGTCTAGGGGGACGGACACTGAAGCTTTCTTT.

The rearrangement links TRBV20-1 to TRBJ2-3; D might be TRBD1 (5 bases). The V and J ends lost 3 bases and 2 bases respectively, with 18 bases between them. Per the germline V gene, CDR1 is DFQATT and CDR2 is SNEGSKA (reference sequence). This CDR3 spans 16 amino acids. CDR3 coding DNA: TGCAGTGCTAGGCTGACAGAAGTGCTACTCACAGATACGCAGTATTTT. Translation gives CSARLTEVLLTDTQYF.

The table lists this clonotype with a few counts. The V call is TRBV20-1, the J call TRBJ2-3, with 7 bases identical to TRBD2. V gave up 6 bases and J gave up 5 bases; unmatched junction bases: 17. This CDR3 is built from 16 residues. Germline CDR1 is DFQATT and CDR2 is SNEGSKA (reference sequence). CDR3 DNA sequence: TGCAGTGCATCCACGGGGGGAGACAACTGGGGAGATACGCAGTATTTT. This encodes CSASTGGDNWGDTQYF.

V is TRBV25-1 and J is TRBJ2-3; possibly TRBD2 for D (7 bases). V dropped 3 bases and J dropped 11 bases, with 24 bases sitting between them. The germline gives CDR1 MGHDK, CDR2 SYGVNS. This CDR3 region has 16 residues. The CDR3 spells CASSDPGGGSYNEQYF. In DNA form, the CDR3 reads TGTGCCAGCAGTGACCCTGGCGGGGGCTCCTACAATGAGCAGTATTTT.